The sequence of this TCR beta chain was determined in a study of shared clonotypes between healthy human individuals (TCRdb year 2020). About the investigation overall: A couple of women and a few men aged 18 to 49 years were included in the cohort. For each donor, CD4 naive and CD4 memory were each run on three plates, CD8 naive on two plates, and CD8 memory on one plate. To estimate repertoire size and how much clonotypes are shared between individuals, the study performed deep sequencing of blood TCR repertoires from a handful of healthy adults. Libraries were prepared and TCR repertoires were sequenced by different laboratories using diverse techniques, in order to increase sequencing depth and limit assay-specific biases. Leukapheresis yielded between about 0.85 and 9.5 billion PBMCs per donor. General study outcomes and caveats: Even with the large sequencing depth, rarefaction of the sorted-subset datasets indicated that sequencing was incomplete. Higher generation probabilities were observed for clonotypes shared by all four sorted-subset donors than for non-shared clonotypes. Pairwise subsampling led to the expectation that sequencing depth would affect the degree of clonotype sharing among donors. The small number of donors limited the genetic and exposure-history diversity represented. About 5% of naive CD4, 3.5% of naive CD8, roughly 2.4% of memory CD4, and over 0.35% of memory CD8 clonotypes were shared across several donors. Larger estimated clonotype richness was generally found for naive subsets than for memory subsets. Sampling was limited to blood, and TCR repertoires in tissue likely differ from TCR repertoires in blood.

TCR CDR3 regions were amplified from genomic DNA by multiplex PCR using the deep immunoSEQ assay. For each cell subset, the extracted genomic DNA was distributed evenly across all wells of several immunoSEQ 96-well plates, and each plate served as one replicate. For sorted subsets, around 200 ng genomic DNA, equal to about 30,000 T cell genomes, was loaded into each replicate PCR. Purified libraries were measured with a Qubit 3.0 fluorometer, size-checked on a Bioanalyzer 2100, and measured again with the KAPA Library Quantification kit. Every immunoSEQ 96-well plate was sequenced on a dedicated single-read 150-cycle Illumina NextSeq 550 flow cell. As for the authors' bioinformatics: The immunoSEQ output contained only junctional sequences without quality scores, so filtering could not match that applied to full-length reads. Sequences were annotated with PyIR, a Python wrapper for IgBLAST v1.9, using IMGT germline references to assign V/J genes and CDR3. Reads were filtered out if the reads had weak V/J assignments (E-value above 1e-6), no CDR3, stop codons, out-of-frame junctions, or ambiguous translated residues. V3J clonotypes were defined as sequences sharing an identical inferred V gene, J gene, and CDR3 amino acid sequence. The percentage overlap between two repertoires was calculated by dividing the number of shared unique clonotypes by the size of the smaller repertoire. RTK rarefaction, the Chao1 estimator, and Recon v2.1 estimates of unobserved clonotypes were used to assess repertoire richness. OLGA was used to compute generation probabilities for all TCRbeta clonotypes that the gDNA method yielded from a few donors. This is the immuneACCESS table as TCRdb keeps it, with only in-frame sequences that have V and J called. A part of the clones is gone; compared with another copy, unresolved V genes explain less than half, and the rest is unexplained. V and J calls and clone size are those listed in that table; D and trimming were worked out from the DNA. This sample gives about 710,000 clones in total; 60% to 75% of them show up just once. The top ten clonotypes cover 1.5% to 2% of the sample.

A remark on this clone: Its antigen is still unknown. No base qualities exist here, and no much larger clone lies one base off it.

From cysteine to phenylalanine, the CDR3 is 17 amino acids long. Just the 51-base CDR3 DNA is kept, in frame starting at base 1. Healthy HIV-negative adults with no recently reported acute infections or vaccinations were included as donors. Every donor was a Caucasian adult living in Nashville, Tennessee, USA. CD4+ T cells were enriched through magnetic negative selection, after which naive cells were positively selected on CD45RA and the remaining negative fraction served as the memory subset. After blood collection by leukapheresis, PBMCs were isolated using Ficoll-Histopaque density gradient centrifugation and then cryopreserved in the vapor phase of liquid nitrogen. Purity and quantity of every magnetically sorted T cell population were checked by analytical flow cytometry. Genomic DNA was isolated from every sorted fraction and measured by UV absorbance on a Nanodrop 2000c.

Sequenced sample: memory CD4+ T cells sorted from blood. The sample's cell subset or site, from its label and the paper: CD45RA-negative fraction. The TCR comes from a woman in her thirties in good health. The chain is assembled from TRBV1 and TRBJ2-7; the table assigns TRBD2, which was not confirmed against the DNA. TRBV1 is a documented pseudogene. The DNA sequence is as follows: TGCACCAGCGGAGCCAGAAACGGAGCGGGAGGAGTCTACGAGCAGTACTTC. The translation is CTSGARNGAGGVYEQYF.